This TCR beta chain is from a study of OX40 agonist ivuxolimab in advanced cancers. A note on the overall study: Ivuxolimab was a fully human IgG2 agonistic monoclonal antibody targeting the costimulatory receptor OX40 (CD134). The paper describes the monotherapy dose-escalation part (N of about 54 patients) of the phase I trial of ivuxolimab. Intravenous ivuxolimab was administered to patients every 2 weeks at six dose levels: 0.01, 0.1, 0.3, 1.5, 3 and 10 mg/kg. The dose-escalation cohort was roughly 87% male with a mean age of roughly 62 years, ranging from roughly 20 to 85. Prior anti-PD-1, anti-PD-L1 or anti-CTLA-4 therapy was permitted, and about two fifths of dose-escalation patients had received checkpoint inhibitors. Among the approximately 50 dose-escalation patients, roughly 20 had hepatocellular carcinoma, 15 or so melanoma, 9 renal cell carcinoma and 9 head and neck cancer. Peripheral TCRbeta sequencing aimed to test whether ivuxolimab altered TCR sequence diversity and caused clonal T-cell expansion. Partial responses occurred in three dose-escalation patients, of whom one had hepatocellular carcinoma and two had cutaneous melanoma.

To sequence the TCRbeta CDR3 region, genomic DNA was isolated from the sorted cells. TCRbeta CDR3 regions were sequenced using the immunoSEQ Assay. In its TCRdb copy, this immuneACCESS table keeps in-frame sequences only and misses some clones. Where compared with another copy, unresolved V genes explain less than half of these, and the others have no known cause. The sample includes around 31,000 clones, with about nine tenths observed a single time. The ten top clones hold 36% of the sample. Here is what the overall study found, with its caveats: Low levels of normalized T-cell clonal expansion were also seen in some nonresponding patients. At doses of 0.1 to 3.0 mg/kg, clonal expansion of both CD4+ and CD8+ blood T cells was observed from baseline to week 6. In the 0.1-3.0 mg/kg groups, partial responders had among the lowest normalized peripheral clonal expansion, particularly in CD8+ T cells. After ivuxolimab, expanded clones were on average more numerous among CD8+ T cells than among CD4+ T cells. The antigen specificity of the peripheral T cells that underwent clonal expansion was not determined.

With respect to this clone: The clone's antigen remains unknown. It has no much larger one-base neighbor in the sample; base qualities were not kept.

Per the germline V gene (reference sequence), GTSNPN is the CDR1 and SVGIG is the CDR2. The CDR3 runs 14 amino acids, cysteine and phenylalanine included. Left in the record is the CDR3 DNA by itself, 42 bases read in frame from the first base. V is shortened by 0 bases, J by 4 bases, and the region joining them spans 12 bases. The trial excluded patients who had a history of autoimmune disease or were on systemic immunosuppression. Peripheral blood for TCR sequencing was collected from all dose cohorts at baseline, on cycle 4 day 1, and on cycle 7 day 1. The samples were drawn from a first-in-human, open-label, multicenter phase I dose-escalation trial of ivuxolimab. Adults with locally advanced or metastatic head and neck squamous cell, hepatocellular, melanoma or renal cell carcinoma were enrolled in the trial. Before TCR sequencing, CD4+ T cells and CD8+ T cells were sorted from peripheral blood as separate populations.

The TCR originated in an adult with an advanced solid tumor such as melanoma, head and neck, liver or kidney cancer. The chain uses TRBV30 and TRBJ1-1; a tentative D match to TRBD1 spans 5 bases. The source material was CD4+ or CD8+ T cells sorted from blood, sampled in a trial of the OX40 agonist ivuxolimab. CDR3 region: CAWSVGQGSTEAFF. The DNA is as follows: TGTGCCTGGAGTGTAGGTCAGGGTTCCACTGAAGCTTTCTTT.